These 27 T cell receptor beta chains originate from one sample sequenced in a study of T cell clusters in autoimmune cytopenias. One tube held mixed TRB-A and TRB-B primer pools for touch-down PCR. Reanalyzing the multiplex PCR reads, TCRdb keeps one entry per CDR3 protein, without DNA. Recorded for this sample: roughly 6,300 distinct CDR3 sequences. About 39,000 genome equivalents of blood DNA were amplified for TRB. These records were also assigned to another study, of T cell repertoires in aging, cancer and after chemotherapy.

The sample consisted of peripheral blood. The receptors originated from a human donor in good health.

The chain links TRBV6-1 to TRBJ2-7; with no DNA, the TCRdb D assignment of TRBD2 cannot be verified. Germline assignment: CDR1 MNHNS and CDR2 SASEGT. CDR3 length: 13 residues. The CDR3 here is CASSVSGSYEQYF.

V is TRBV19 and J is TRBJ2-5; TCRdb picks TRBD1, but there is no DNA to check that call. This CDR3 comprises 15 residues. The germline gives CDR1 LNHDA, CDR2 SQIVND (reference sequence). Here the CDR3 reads CASSPGQGYQETQYF.

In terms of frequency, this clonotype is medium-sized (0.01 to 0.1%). The CDR3 reads CASSATSGGGETQYF. This chain links TRBV6-4 with TRBJ2-5; TCRdb reports TRBD2, a call that lacks DNA to check it against. Germline V gene sequence: CDR1 MRHNA, CDR2 SNTAGT. This CDR3 contains 15 residues.

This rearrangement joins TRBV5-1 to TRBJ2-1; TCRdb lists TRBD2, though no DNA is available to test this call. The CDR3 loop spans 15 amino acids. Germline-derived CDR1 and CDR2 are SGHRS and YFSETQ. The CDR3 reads CASSPGTSTYNEQFF.

This CDR3 is CASSEGTAVGGYTF. V and J are TRBV6-1 and TRBJ1-2; the TCRdb D gene call, TRBD1, has no DNA to confirm it. CDR1 and CDR2 from the germline V gene are MNHNS and SASEGT. This CDR3 region has 14 residues.

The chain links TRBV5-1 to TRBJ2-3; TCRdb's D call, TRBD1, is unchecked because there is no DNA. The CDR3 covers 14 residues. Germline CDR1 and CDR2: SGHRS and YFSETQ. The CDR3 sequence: CASSPGQGLDTQYF. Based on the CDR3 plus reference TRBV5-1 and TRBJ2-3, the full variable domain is KAGVTQTPRYLIKTRGQQVTLSCSPISGHRSVSWYQQTPGQGLQFLFEYFSETQRNKGNFPGRFSGRQFSNSRSEMNVSTLELGDSALYLCASSPGQGLDTQYFGPGTRLTVL.

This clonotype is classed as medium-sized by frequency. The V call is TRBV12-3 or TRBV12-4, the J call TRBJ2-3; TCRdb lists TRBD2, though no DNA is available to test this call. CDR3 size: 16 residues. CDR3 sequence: CASSLERERNTDTQYF.

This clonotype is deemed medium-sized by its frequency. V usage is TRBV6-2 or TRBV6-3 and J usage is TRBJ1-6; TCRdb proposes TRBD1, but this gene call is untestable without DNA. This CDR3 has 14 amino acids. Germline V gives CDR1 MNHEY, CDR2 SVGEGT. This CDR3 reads CASRKDSVNSPLHF.

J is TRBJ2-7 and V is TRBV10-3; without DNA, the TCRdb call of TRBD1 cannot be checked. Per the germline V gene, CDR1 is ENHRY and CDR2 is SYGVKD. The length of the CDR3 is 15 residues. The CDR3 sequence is CAISKTGGASDEQYF.

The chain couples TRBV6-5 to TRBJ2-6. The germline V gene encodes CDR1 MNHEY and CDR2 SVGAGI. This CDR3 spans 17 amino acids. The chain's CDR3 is CASSYGPSDSGANVLTF.

The CDR3 protein is CASSQQGLGYTF. The chain is built from TRBV12-3 or TRBV12-4 and TRBJ1-2; TCRdb's D gene call, TRBD1, goes unchecked for lack of DNA. This CDR3 spans 12 amino acids.

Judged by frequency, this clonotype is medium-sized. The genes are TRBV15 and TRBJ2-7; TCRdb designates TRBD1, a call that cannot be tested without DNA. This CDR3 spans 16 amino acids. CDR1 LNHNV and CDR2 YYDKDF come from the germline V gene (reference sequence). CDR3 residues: CATSREEGAGSYEQYF.

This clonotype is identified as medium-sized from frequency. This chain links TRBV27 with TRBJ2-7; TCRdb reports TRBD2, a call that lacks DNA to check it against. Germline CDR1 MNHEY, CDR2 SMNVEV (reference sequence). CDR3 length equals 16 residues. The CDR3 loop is CASSSAPAQTPYEQYF.

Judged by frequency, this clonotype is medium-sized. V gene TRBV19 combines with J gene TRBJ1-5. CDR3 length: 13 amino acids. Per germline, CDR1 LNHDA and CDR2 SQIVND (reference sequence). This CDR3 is CASSSGLNQPQHF.

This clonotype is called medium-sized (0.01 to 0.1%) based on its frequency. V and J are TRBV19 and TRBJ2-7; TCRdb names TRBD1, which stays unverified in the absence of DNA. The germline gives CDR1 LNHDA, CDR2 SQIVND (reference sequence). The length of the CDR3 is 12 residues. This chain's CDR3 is CATQGTLYEQYF.

CDR3: CASSLTGVAFF. V is TRBV6-5 and J is TRBJ1-1; with no DNA, the TCRdb D assignment of TRBD1 cannot be verified. The CDR3 loop spans 11 amino acids. Germline-derived CDR1 and CDR2 are MNHEY and SVGAGI.

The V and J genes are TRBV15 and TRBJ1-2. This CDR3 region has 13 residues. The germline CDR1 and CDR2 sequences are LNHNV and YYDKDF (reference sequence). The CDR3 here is CATSRDRAGGYTF.

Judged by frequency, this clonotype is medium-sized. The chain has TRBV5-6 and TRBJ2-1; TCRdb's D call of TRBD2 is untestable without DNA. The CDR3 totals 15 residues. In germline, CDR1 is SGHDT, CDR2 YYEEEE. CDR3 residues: CASSFGTNGYNEQFF.

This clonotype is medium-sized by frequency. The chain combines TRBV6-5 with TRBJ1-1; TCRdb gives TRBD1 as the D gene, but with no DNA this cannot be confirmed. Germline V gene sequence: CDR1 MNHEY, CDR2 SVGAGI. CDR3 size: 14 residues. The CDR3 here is CATAPRTGGTEAFF.

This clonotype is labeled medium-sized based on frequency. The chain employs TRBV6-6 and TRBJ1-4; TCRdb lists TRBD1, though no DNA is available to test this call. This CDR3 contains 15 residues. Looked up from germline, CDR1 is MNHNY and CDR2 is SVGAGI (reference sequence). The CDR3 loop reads CASSYSRPGGEELFF.

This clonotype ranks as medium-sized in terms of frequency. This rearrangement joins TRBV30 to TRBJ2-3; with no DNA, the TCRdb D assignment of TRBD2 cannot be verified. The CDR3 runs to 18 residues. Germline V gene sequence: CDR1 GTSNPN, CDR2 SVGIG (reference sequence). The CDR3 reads CAWRGTSGSPTSTDTQYF. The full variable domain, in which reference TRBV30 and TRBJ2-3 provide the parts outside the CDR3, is SQTIHQWPATLVQPVGSPLSLECTVEGTSNPNLYWYRQAAGRGLQLLFYSVGIGQISSEVPQNLSASRPQDRQFILSSKKLLLSDSGFYLCAWRGTSGSPTSTDTQYFGPGTRLTVL.

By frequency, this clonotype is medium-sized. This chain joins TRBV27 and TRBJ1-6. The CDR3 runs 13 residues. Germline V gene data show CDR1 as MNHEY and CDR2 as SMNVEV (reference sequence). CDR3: CASSLNPYSPLHF.

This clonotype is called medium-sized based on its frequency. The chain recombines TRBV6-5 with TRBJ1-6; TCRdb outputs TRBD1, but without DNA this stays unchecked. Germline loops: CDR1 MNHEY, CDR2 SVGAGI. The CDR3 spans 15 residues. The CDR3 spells CASSYTGGDNSPLHF.

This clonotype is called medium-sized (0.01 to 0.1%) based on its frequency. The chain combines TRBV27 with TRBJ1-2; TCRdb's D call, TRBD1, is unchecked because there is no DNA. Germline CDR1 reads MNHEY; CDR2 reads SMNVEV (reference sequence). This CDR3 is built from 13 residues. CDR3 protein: CASSPGTGYGYTF.

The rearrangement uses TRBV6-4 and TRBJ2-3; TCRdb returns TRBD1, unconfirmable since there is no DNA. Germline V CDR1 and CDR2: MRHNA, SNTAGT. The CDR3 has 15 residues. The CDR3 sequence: CASSDTPGGQDTQYF.

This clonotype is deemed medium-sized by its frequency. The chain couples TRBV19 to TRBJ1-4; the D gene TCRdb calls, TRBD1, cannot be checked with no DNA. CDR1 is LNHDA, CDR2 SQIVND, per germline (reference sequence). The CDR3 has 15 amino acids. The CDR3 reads CASSKFREEGEKLFF.

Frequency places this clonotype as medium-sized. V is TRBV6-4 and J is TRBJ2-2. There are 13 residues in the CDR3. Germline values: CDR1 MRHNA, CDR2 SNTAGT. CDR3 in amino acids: CASSDRDTGELFF.